This T cell receptor (beta chain) was found in a study of T and B cells in COVID-19 patients. Study outcomes and limitations: At recovery TRB diversity and richness exceeded healthy donors, after highly clonal active COVID-19 repertoires.

This clonotype was counted only a few times. What it recognizes is unknown. TRB rearrangements were amplified by multiplex PCR with BIOMED2 TRB-A/B primers. TCRdb re-called the multiplex PCR reads with MiXCR, one entry per CDR3 protein. The sample consists of about 8,000 distinct CDR3 sequences, 20% to 30% of them appearing once. Germline assignment: CDR1 MNHEY and CDR2 SVGEGT. V shed 2 bases and J 6 bases; nucleotides not matched to a gene: 9. The CDR3 runs 17 residues. From blood, about 230-500 ng of genomic DNA served as TRB template. The receptor was isolated from a human donor with active COVID-19. The sequencing input was blood. The chain uses TRBV6-2 or TRBV6-3 and TRBJ2-1, with 11 bases that match TRBD2. The CDR3 region is CASSYPSSSGGLNEQFF. CDR3 sequence (DNA): TGTGCCAGCAGTTACCCTTCCTCTAGCGGGGGGCTCAATGAGCAGTTCTTC.